A selection of T cell receptor beta chains follows, all from one sample in a study of cytomegalovirus exposure and HLA in healthy donors. Method: immunoSEQ multiplex PCR; TCRdb's copy keeps in-frame clones and lacks some. Among roughly 120,000 clones listed, about four fifths were seen once. Source material: PBMCs. These receptors were collected from a woman aged 60-75 years in good health and CMV-seropositive. Both conserved end residues are part of each CDR3. A D gene is named only where the DNA matches it firmly. Only some rows state a clone size, as once, few, many or a class for expanded clones.

TRBV5-1,.,TRBJ2-3,.,CASSFQQSSSTDTQYF,TGCGCCAGCAGCTTCCAACAGAGCTCTAGCACAGATACGCAGTATTTT
TRBV10-1,TRBD1,TRBJ2-1,once,CASSYRGNEQFF,TGCGCCAGCAGTTACAGGGGAAATGAGCAGTTCTTC
TRBV28,.,TRBJ2-3,few,CASSYNYRMDTDTQYF,TGTGCCAGCAGTTACAACTACCGAATGGACACAGATACGCAGTATTTT
TRBV9,TRBD1,TRBJ1-3,.,CASSRSRDRGDYGNTIYF,TGTGCCAGCAGCCGATCTCGGGACAGGGGGGATTATGGAAACACCATATATTTT
TRBV2,.,TRBJ1-2,.,CASSEFPANYGYTF,TGTGCCAGCAGTGAATTTCCAGCTAACTATGGCTACACCTTC
TRBV19,TRBD1,TRBJ1-1,.,CASRDRDKTEAFF,TGTGCCAGCAGGGACAGGGACAAAACTGAAGCTTTCTTT
TRBV5-6,.,TRBJ1-2,.,CASVSGLGGYTF,TGTGCCAGCGTCTCGGGGTTAGGTGGCTACACCTTC
TRBV5-1,TRBD1,TRBJ2-7,.,CASTDRTGGTYEQYF,TGCGCCAGCACCGACCGGACAGGGGGTACCTACGAGCAGTACTTC
TRBV27,.,TRBJ2-2,.,CASSSFVGGKLELFF,TGTGCCAGCAGTTCGTTCGTAGGGGGAAAGTTGGAGCTGTTTTTT
TRBV29-1,TRBD1,TRBJ2-7,.,CSARTGYSTYEQYF,TGCAGCGCCAGGACAGGCTATTCTACCTACGAGCAGTACTTC
TRBV7-2,.,TRBJ2-1,.,CASSFNTGWFLWNEQFF,TGTGCCAGCAGCTTCAATACAGGGTGGTTTTTGTGGAATGAGCAGTTCTTC
TRBV7-9,.,TRBJ2-7,.,CASSLAPGEGNPYEQYF,TGTGCCAGCAGCTTAGCACCAGGTGAAGGAAACCCCTACGAGCAGTACTTC
TRBV19,TRBD2,TRBJ2-5,.,CASSEGLGMGTQYF,TGTGCCAGTAGTGAAGGACTAGGGATGGGGACCCAGTACTTC
TRBV6-6,.,TRBJ1-1,few,CASSYSDFSGEAFF,TGTGCCAGCAGTTACTCGGATTTCTCGGGTGAAGCTTTCTTT
TRBV28,TRBD1,TRBJ1-2,.,CASSLYRGRNYGYTF,TGTGCCAGCAGTTTATACAGGGGGCGCAACTATGGCTACACCTTC
TRBV19,.,TRBJ1-6,.,CASSVAGTGGNSPLHF,TGTGCCAGTAGTGTCGCCGGGACCGGGGGTAATTCACCCCTCCACTTT
TRBV5-6,TRBD1,TRBJ2-1,few,CASSLVDRGLYNEQFF,TGTGCCAGCAGCTTGGTGGACAGGGGGCTCTACAATGAGCAGTTCTTC
TRBV19,.,TRBJ1-3,.,CASSMGTPGNTIYF,TGTGCCAGTAGTATGGGGACACCTGGAAACACCATATATTTT
TRBV7-9,TRBD2,TRBJ2-5,.,CASSQLTSGRRPHQETQYF,TGTGCCAGCAGCCAACTTACTAGCGGTCGAAGGCCTCACCAAGAGACCCAGTACTTC
TRBV4-2,.,TRBJ2-7,.,CASSQQVSPAFPYEQYF,TGTGCCAGCAGCCAACAGGTTAGTCCAGCCTTTCCCTACGAGCAGTACTTC
TRBV5-4,TRBD1,TRBJ2-1,.,CASSGHRDRARNEQFF,TGTGCCAGCAGCGGCCACCGGGACAGGGCTCGTAATGAGCAGTTCTTC
TRBV19,.,TRBJ2-7,.,CASSIVAAYEQYF,TGTGCCAGTAGTATAGTAGCAGCCTACGAGCAGTACTTC
TRBV7-2,.,TRBJ1-2,.,CASSLAAGGGTF,TGTGCCAGCAGCTTAGCGGCGGGAGGGGGGACCTTC
TRBV7-9,.,TRBJ2-1,.,CASSLGAGKYNEQFF,TGTGCCAGCAGCTTAGGGGCGGGGAAATACAATGAGCAGTTCTTC